The 29 T cell receptor beta chains given below trace back to one sample, sequenced in a study of blood T cell repertoires in COVID-19. Using immunoSEQ multiplex PCR, the repertoire was profiled, and TCRdb retains in-frame clones only, with some absent. The data hold about 70,000 clones, with over 75% observed a single time. Source material: peripheral blood. The origin of the receptors is a human donor in a cohort sampled during active COVID-19.

On this clone: This sample also contains other DNA sequences that code for the same CDR3. The DNA of the CDR3 is TGTGCCAGCTCACCTAATTACGAGCAGTACTTC. Residues: CASSPNYEQYF. The chain uses TRBV18 and TRBJ2-7; the D is unclear. The germline V and J ends were trimmed by 3 bases and 4 bases, with 4 bases remaining between them. CDR1 is KGHSH, CDR2 LQKENI, per germline. There are 11 residues in the CDR3.

This chain links TRBV19 with TRBJ1-5; no definite D call. Germline CDR1 and CDR2: LNHDA and SQIVND (reference sequence). Between the trimmed V and J ends, which lost 2 bases and 1 base, there was a span of 9 bases. The CDR3 extends over 15 amino acids. The CDR3 sequence is CASSILGGSNQPQHF. The CDR3 bases are TGTGCCAGTAGTATATTGGGCGGGAGCAATCAGCCCCAGCATTTT. Looking up the rest from reference TRBV19 and TRBJ1-5 gives the full variable domain: DGGITQSPKYLFRKEGQNVTLSCEQNLNHDAMYWYRQDPGQGLRLIYYSQIVNDFQKGDIAEGYSVSREKKESFPLTVTSAQKNPTAFYLCASSILGGSNQPQHFGDGTRLSIL.

This clone was observed a few times. The V gene is TRBV19, the J gene TRBJ2-7; TRBD1 aligns across 7 bases. The V and J ends lost 5 bases and 3 bases, in that order; junction bases with no gene match: 7. This CDR3 is built from 14 residues. Germline V lookup: CDR1 LNHDA, CDR2 SQIVND (reference sequence). In DNA form, the CDR3 reads TGTGCCAGTAGTGCCCCGGGACAGTTCTACGAGCAGTACTTC. Its protein product is CASSAPGQFYEQYF. The full variable domain, in which reference TRBV19 and TRBJ2-7 provide the parts outside the CDR3, is DGGITQSPKYLFRKEGQNVTLSCEQNLNHDAMYWYRQDPGQGLRLIYYSQIVNDFQKGDIAEGYSVSREKKESFPLTVTSAQKNPTAFYLCASSAPGQFYEQYFGPGTRLTVT.

This chain connects TRBV6-5 to TRBJ2-7; 7 bases align to TRBD2. The CDR3 is made up of 15 amino acids. Trimming cost V 6 bases and J 2 bases; bases outside gene matches: 10. Germline V gene lookup returns CDR1 MNHEY and CDR2 SVGAGI. The CDR3 region is CASSQDAGETYEQYF. In DNA, the CDR3 is TGTGCCAGCAGCCAAGATGCGGGGGAAACCTACGAGCAGTACTTC.

This chain connects TRBV4-1 to TRBJ1-6; perhaps TRBD1 as D (6 bases). Looked up from germline, CDR1 is MGHRA and CDR2 is YSYEKL. The CDR3 is made up of 14 amino acids. V lost 4 bases and J 8 bases, leaving 12 bases between the germline ends. In DNA, the CDR3 is TGCGCCAGCAGCCTTGGACAGACTTATTCACCCCTCCACTTT. As protein: CASSLGQTYSPLHF.

The V and J genes are TRBV11-2 and TRBJ1-1; TRBD1 matches at 9 bases. Germline trimming cut 0 bases from V and 5 bases from J; bases unmatched to any gene: 4. The length of the CDR3 is 15 residues. The germline V gene encodes CDR1 SGHAT and CDR2 FQNNGV. The CDR3 nucleotides are TGTGCCAGCAGCTTAGACTCGACAGGGGGGACTGAAGCTTTCTTT. This encodes CASSLDSTGGTEAFF.

The genes are TRBV6-1 and TRBJ2-4; TRBD2 aligns across 11 bases. CDR3 length: 16 amino acids. Germline V gene sequence: CDR1 MNHNS, CDR2 SASEGT. J lost 1 base, V lost 3 bases, and 2 bases had no gene match. The CDR3, as DNA: TGTGCCAGCAGTGACCCTAGCGGGGGGGCCAAAAACATTCAGTACTTC. Encoded protein: CASSDPSGGAKNIQYF.

The rearrangement links TRBV12-3 or TRBV12-4 to TRBJ2-3; 8 bases match TRBD2. The CDR3 runs 13 residues. The junction had 7 bases not matched to a gene; V was cut back by 10 bases and J by 4 bases. CDR3 loop: CAIGRGGADTQYF. The CDR3 coding sequence is TGTGCCATCGGGAGGGGAGGAGCAGATACGCAGTATTTT.

This chain joins TRBV30 and TRBJ2-3, with 9 bases aligning to TRBD2. Looked up from germline, CDR1 is GTSNPN and CDR2 is SVGIG (reference sequence). Trimming at V came to 3 bases and at J to 6 bases, leaving 19 bases not matched to a gene. The CDR3 has 18 amino acids. The CDR3 protein is CAWSTGMSSGGRGDTQYF. DNA of the CDR3: TGTGCCTGGAGCACCGGAATGAGTAGCGGGGGCCGGGGGGATACGCAGTATTTT.

CDR3 coding DNA: TGTGCCAGCAGTGAAGGCGCGGGGTTTCCCACTGAAGCTTTCTTT. It encodes CASSEGAGFPTEAFF. V gene TRBV6-1 combines with J gene TRBJ1-1; D is ambiguous. Germline CDR1 is MNHNS and CDR2 is SASEGT. Deletions cut 1 base from V and 4 bases from J, with 13 bases between. The length of the CDR3 is 15 residues.

This chain uses TRBV2 with TRBJ1-5; 8 nucleotides align to TRBD1. Germline V gene sequence: CDR1 SNHLY, CDR2 FYNNEI. Trimming cost V 6 bases and J 3 bases; bases outside gene matches: 7. This CDR3 has 15 amino acids. The CDR3 DNA is TGTGCCAGCAGAGCGAGCAGGGGGCCCAATCAGCCCCAGCATTTT. It translates to CASRASRGPNQPQHF.

This clone was recorded a few times. V and J are TRBV3-1 (or the pseudogene TRBV3-2) and TRBJ1-2, with 7 bases that match TRBD1. CDR1 is LGHDT and CDR2 is YNNKEL in the germline V gene (reference sequence). The CDR3 loop spans 14 amino acids. After removal of 0 bases from V and 4 bases from J, the junction contained 2 bases not matched to a gene. Written as DNA, the CDR3 is TGTGCCAGCAGCCAAGAAGACAGGGTCTATGGCTACACCTTC. This sequence encodes CASSQEDRVYGYTF.

The chain has TRBV6-2 or TRBV6-3 and TRBJ2-3; 11 bases agree with TRBD2. V trimming: 5 bases; J trimming: 4 bases; junction bases outside the gene matches: 8. The CDR3 is 16 residues long. Per germline, CDR1 MNHEY and CDR2 SVGEGT. As DNA, the CDR3 is TGTGCCAGCAGTCTGTTAGGACTAGCGGGTTCAGATACGCAGTATTTT. As protein: CASSLLGLAGSDTQYF.

This rearrangement joins TRBV6-5 to TRBJ1-5; TRBD1 agrees at 7 bases. Germline V lookup: CDR1 MNHEY, CDR2 SVGAGI. The CDR3 contains 15 residues. After removal of 3 bases from V and 2 bases from J, the junction contained 4 bases not matched to a gene. The CDR3 coding sequence is TGTGCCAGCAGTTATCTCAGGGGGGGCAATCAGCCCCAGCATTTT. Translating it yields CASSYLRGGNQPQHF.

V is TRBV7-7 and J is TRBJ2-3, with 11 bases lining up with TRBD2. The CDR3 is 17 residues long. Looked up from germline, CDR1 is SSHAT and CDR2 is FNYEAQ (reference sequence). V gave up 4 bases and J gave up 6 bases; unmatched junction bases: 12. The CDR3 coding sequence is TGTGCCAGCAGCTACCTGAAGATTAGCGGGGGGGCGGATACGCAGTATTTT. Encoded protein: CASSYLKISGGADTQYF.

J is TRBJ2-7 and V is TRBV4-2; perhaps TRBD2 as D (5 bases). CDR1 is LGHNA and CDR2 is YNFKEQ in the germline V gene. Trimming removed 1 base from V and 0 bases from J, with 7 bases in between. The CDR3 length is 14 residues. The CDR3 here is CASSQARDSYEQYF. CDR3 coding DNA: TGTGCCAGCAGCCAAGCCCGGGACTCCTACGAGCAGTACTTC.

This chain joins TRBV5-1 and TRBJ1-1; D unresolved. In germline, CDR1 is SGHRS, CDR2 YFSETQ. The germline V and J ends were trimmed by 0 bases and 4 bases, with 10 bases remaining between them. This CDR3 has 14 residues. The CDR3: CASSLVAGPTEAFF. The CDR3 DNA sequence: TGCGCCAGCAGCTTGGTGGCTGGTCCCACTGAAGCTTTCTTT.

V gene TRBV6-5 combines with J gene TRBJ1-1; D gene unclear. CDR3 length: 15 amino acids. The V end was cut by 3 bases, the J end by 4 bases, with 15 bases between. Germline CDR1 and CDR2: MNHEY and SVGAGI. The CDR3 protein is CASSYALGSGTEAFF. In DNA form, the CDR3 reads TGTGCCAGCAGTTATGCGCTGGGCTCTGGCACTGAAGCTTTCTTT.

The V and J genes are TRBV6-5 and TRBJ1-2; tentative D call: TRBD1 (6 bases). Germline loops: CDR1 MNHEY, CDR2 SVGAGI. The CDR3 has 13 residues. V was cut by 2 bases and J by 7 bases, with 11 bases left in between. The CDR3 region is CASSYILGAGYTF. For the CDR3, the DNA is TGTGCCAGCAGTTACATTTTGGGGGCTGGCTACACCTTC.

The chain employs TRBV24-1 and TRBJ2-5; possibly TRBD1 for D (6 bases). The CDR3 spans 14 residues. V shed 4 bases and J shed 1 base, with 9 bases lying between them. The germline V gene has CDR1 KGHDR and CDR2 SFDVKD. This CDR3 is CATSESGAQETQYF. The CDR3 coding sequence is TGTGCCACCAGTGAATCAGGGGCCCAAGAGACCCAGTACTTC.

This chain connects TRBV19 to TRBJ1-5; no firm D call. Trimming removed 7 bases at V and 2 bases at J, with 15 bases between. Germline lookup yields CDR1 LNHDA and CDR2 SQIVND (reference sequence). The CDR3 contains 15 residues. DNA for the CDR3: TGTGCCAGTAAACCAACCGGAGGACGCAATCAGCCCCAGCATTTT. Translating gives CASKPTGGRNQPQHF.

This clone appeared a few times. The gene calls are TRBV3-1 (or the pseudogene TRBV3-2) and TRBJ1-1, with 7 bases fitting TRBD1. CDR3 size: 13 residues. The germline CDR1 and CDR2 sequences are LGHDT and YNNKEL (reference sequence). Unmatched junction bases numbered 9, after V lost 6 bases and J lost 8 bases. CDR3 in DNA: TGTGCCAGCAGTGGCGGGCAGGGGGACGAAGCTTTCTTT. Amino acid sequence: CASSGGQGDEAFF.

The J gene is TRBJ2-5, the V gene TRBV7-2, with 8 positions matching TRBD1. The CDR3 contains 12 residues. The V gene's germline CDR1 is SGHTA and CDR2 FQGNSA. J lost 5 bases, V lost 4 bases, and 0 bases had no gene match. The DNA of the CDR3 is TGTGCCAGCAGCTGGACAGGGGAGACCCAGTACTTC. As protein: CASSWTGETQYF.

The V gene is TRBV5-1, the J gene TRBJ2-5; TRBD1 aligns across 7 bases. Germline V gene sequence: CDR1 SGHRS, CDR2 YFSETQ. V shed 10 bases and J 0 bases; nucleotides not matched to a gene: 9. The CDR3 totals 14 residues. CDR3 DNA: TGCGCCGGCTCCCGGACAGGCAACCAAGAGACCCAGTACTTC. This sequence encodes CAGSRTGNQETQYF.

The CDR3 DNA reads TGTGCCAGCAGCGTAGCATCCAGGGGGAAAGGCTACACCTTC. Its translation is CASSVASRGKGYTF. The J gene is TRBJ1-2, the V gene TRBV9, with 7 bases lining up with TRBD1. CDR1 SGDLS and CDR2 YYNGEE come from the germline V gene. The CDR3 extends over 14 amino acids. Trimming at V came to 0 bases and at J to 8 bases, leaving 7 bases not matched to a gene.

The rearrangement links TRBV11-2 to TRBJ1-2; 9 bases fit TRBD1. The CDR3 consists of 18 residues. The germline CDR1 and CDR2 sequences are SGHAT and FQNNGV. With V trimmed by 4 bases and J by 5 bases, 17 bases remained unmatched. The DNA of the CDR3 is TGTGCCAGCAGCTCATATTTCAGCAGACCGGGACAGGGTTATGGCTACACCTTC. It codes for CASSSYFSRPGQGYGYTF.

V usage is TRBV7-9 and J usage is TRBJ1-6, with a tentative D call TRBD1 (5 bases). The V and J ends lost 5 bases and 6 bases respectively, with 8 bases between them. Germline assignment: CDR1 SEHNR and CDR2 FQNEAQ (reference sequence). The CDR3 totals 13 residues. CDR3 sequence reads: CASSGDSNSPLHF. The DNA of the CDR3 is TGTGCCAGCAGCGGAGACAGTAATTCACCCCTCCACTTT.

This CDR3 reads CASSVGDRPETQYF. The CDR3 coding sequence is TGTGCCAGCAGCGTAGGGGACAGGCCAGAGACCCAGTACTTC. The chain links TRBV9 to TRBJ2-5, with 8 positions matching TRBD1. Germline V CDR1 and CDR2: SGDLS, YYNGEE. The J segment lost 4 bases and the V segment lost 0 bases, leaving 2 bases of the junction unmatched. The CDR3 is made up of 14 amino acids.

The chain employs TRBV12-3 or TRBV12-4 and TRBJ2-5; 7 bases agree with TRBD1. After removal of 7 bases from V and 5 bases from J, the junction contained 7 bases not matched to a gene. This CDR3 has 13 residues. CDR3 loop: CASTTDRRETQYF. CDR3 nucleotide sequence: TGTGCCAGCACTACGGACAGGAGGGAGACCCAGTACTTC.